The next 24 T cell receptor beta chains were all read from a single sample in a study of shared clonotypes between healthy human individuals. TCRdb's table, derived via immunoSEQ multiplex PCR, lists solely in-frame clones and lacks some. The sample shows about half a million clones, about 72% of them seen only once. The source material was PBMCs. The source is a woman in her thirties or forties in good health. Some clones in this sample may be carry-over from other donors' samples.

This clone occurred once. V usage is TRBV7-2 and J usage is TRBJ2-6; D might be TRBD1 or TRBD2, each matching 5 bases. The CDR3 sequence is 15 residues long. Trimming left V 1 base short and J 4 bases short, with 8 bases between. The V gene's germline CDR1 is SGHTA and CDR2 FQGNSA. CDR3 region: CASSLGGVGANVLTF. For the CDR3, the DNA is TGTGCCAGCAGCTTAGGAGGGGTAGGGGCCAACGTCCTGACTTTC.

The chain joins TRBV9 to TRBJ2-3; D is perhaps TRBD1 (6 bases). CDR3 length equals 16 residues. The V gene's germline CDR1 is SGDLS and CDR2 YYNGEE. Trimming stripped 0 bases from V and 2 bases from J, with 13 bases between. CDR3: CASSVAGGDNTDTQYF. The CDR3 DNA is TGTGCCAGCAGCGTAGCTGGTGGGGACAACACAGATACGCAGTATTTT.

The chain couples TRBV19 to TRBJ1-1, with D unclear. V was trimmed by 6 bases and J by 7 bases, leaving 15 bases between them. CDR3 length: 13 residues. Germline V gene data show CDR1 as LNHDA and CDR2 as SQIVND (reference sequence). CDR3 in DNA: TGTGCCAGTAGCGGCGGACCCCGCCGTGAAGCTTTCTTT. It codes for CASSGGPRREAFF. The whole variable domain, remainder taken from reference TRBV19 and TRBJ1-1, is DGGITQSPKYLFRKEGQNVTLSCEQNLNHDAMYWYRQDPGQGLRLIYYSQIVNDFQKGDIAEGYSVSREKKESFPLTVTSAQKNPTAFYLCASSGGPRREAFFGQGTRLTVV.

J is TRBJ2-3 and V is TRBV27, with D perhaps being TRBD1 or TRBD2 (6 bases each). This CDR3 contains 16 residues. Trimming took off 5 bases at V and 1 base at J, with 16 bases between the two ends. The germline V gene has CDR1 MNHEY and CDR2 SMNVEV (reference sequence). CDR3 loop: CASSQGGYGGTDTQYF. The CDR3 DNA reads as TGTGCCAGCAGTCAAGGGGGGTACGGGGGCACAGATACGCAGTATTTT.

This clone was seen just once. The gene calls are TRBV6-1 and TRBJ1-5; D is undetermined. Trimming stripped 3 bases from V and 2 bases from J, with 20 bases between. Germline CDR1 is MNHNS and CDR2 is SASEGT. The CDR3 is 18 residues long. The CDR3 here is CASSDLWFGGLRNQPQHF. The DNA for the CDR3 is TGTGCCAGCAGTGATTTGTGGTTTGGAGGACTTCGCAATCAGCCCCAGCATTTT.

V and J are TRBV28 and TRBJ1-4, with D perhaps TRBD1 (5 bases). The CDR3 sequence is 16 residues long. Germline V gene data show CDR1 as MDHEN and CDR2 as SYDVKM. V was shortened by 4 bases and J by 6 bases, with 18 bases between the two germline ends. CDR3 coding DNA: TGTGCCAGCAGTTCGACGTCGGGGGGACGATATGAAAAACTGTTTTTT. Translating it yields CASSSTSGGRYEKLFF.

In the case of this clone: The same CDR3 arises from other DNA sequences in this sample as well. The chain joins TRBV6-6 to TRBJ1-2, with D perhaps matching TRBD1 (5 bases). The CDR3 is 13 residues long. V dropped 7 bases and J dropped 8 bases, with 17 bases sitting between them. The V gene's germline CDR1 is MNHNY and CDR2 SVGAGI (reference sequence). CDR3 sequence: CASTSGTQGGYTF. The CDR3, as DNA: TGTGCCAGCACTTCCGGGACTCAAGGCGGCTACACCTTC.

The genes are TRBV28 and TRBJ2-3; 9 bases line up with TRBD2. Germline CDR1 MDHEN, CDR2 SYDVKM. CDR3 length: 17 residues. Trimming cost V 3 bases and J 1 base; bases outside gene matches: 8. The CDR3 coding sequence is TGTGCCAGCAGTTTTCCCACTAGCGGGTACCGCACAGATACGCAGTATTTT. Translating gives CASSFPTSGYRTDTQYF.

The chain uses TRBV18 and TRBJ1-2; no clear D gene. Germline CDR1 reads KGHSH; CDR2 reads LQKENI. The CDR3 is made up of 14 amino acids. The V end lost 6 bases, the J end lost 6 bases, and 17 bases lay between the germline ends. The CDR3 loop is CASSGRQSTHGYTF. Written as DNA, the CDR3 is TGTGCCAGCTCGGGGAGGCAGTCGACCCATGGCTACACCTTC.

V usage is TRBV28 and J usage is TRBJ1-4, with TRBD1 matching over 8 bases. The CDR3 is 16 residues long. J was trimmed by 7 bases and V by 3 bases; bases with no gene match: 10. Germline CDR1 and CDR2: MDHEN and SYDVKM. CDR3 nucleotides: TGTGCCAGCAGTTTGCCGCAGGGGGCGATTTCTGAAAAACTGTTTTTT. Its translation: CASSLPQGAISEKLFF.

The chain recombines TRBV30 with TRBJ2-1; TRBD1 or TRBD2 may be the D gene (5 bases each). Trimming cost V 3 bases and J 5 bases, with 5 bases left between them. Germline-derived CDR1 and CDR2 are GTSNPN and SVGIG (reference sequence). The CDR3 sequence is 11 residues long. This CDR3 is CAWRGDNEQFF. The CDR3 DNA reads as TGTGCCTGGAGGGGGGACAATGAGCAGTTCTTC.

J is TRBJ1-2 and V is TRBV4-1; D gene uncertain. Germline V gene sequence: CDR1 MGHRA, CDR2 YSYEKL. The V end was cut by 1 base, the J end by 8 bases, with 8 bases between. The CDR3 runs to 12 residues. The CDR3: CASSQAGGGYTF. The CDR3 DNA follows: TGCGCCAGCAGCCAAGCAGGCGGGGGCTACACCTTC.

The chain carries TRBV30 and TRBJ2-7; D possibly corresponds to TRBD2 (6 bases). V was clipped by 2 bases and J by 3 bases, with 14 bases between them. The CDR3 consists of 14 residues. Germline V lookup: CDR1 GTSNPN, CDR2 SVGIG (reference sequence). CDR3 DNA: TGTGCCTGGAGTACGGGCCTCGGGGGCTACGAGCAGTACTTC. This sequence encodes CAWSTGLGGYEQYF.

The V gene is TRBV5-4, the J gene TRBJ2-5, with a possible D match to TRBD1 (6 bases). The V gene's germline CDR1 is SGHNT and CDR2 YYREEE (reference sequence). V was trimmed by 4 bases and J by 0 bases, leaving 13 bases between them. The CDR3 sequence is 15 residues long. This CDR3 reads CASSRDTRYQETQYF. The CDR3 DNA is TGTGCCAGCAGCCGGGACACCAGGTACCAAGAGACCCAGTACTTC.

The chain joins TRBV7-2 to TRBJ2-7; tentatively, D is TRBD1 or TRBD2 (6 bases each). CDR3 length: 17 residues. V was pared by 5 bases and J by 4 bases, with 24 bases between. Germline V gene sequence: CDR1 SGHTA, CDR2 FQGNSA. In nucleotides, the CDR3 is TGTGCCAGCAGCCGTGGCTCGGGGGCGTCCCAATTTTACGAGCAGTACTTC. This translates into CASSRGSGASQFYEQYF. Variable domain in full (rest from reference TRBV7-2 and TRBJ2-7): GAGVSQSPSNKVTEKGKDVELRCDPISGHTALYWYRQSLGQGLEFLIYFQGNSAPDKSGLPSDRFSAERTGGSVSTLTIQRTQQEDSAVYLCASSRGSGASQFYEQYFGPGTRLTVT.

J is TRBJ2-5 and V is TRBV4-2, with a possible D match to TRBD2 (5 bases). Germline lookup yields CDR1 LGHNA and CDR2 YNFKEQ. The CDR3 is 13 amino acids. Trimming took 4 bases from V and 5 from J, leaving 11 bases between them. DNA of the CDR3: TGTGCCAGCAGCCTAATACCGGGGGAGACCCAGTACTTC. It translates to CASSLIPGETQYF.

In DNA form, the CDR3 reads TGCGCCAGCAGCCCGGGACAGGTTGGGGAAAAACTGTTTTTT. The encoded protein is CASSPGQVGEKLFF. The V call is TRBV5-1, the J call TRBJ1-4, with TRBD1 matching 8 bases. The CDR3 has 14 residues. After removal of 4 bases from V and 8 bases from J, the junction contained 7 bases not matched to a gene. CDR1 is SGHRS and CDR2 is YFSETQ in the germline V gene.

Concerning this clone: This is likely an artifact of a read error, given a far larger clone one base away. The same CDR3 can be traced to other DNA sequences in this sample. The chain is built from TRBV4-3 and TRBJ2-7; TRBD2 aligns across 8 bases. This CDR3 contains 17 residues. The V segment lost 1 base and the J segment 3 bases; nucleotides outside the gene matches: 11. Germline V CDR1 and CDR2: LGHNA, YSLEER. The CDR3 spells CASSQGAGSGVRYEQYF. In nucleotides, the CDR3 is TGCGCCAGCAGCCAAGGAGCGGGTAGCGGGGTCCGCTACGAGCAGTACTTC.

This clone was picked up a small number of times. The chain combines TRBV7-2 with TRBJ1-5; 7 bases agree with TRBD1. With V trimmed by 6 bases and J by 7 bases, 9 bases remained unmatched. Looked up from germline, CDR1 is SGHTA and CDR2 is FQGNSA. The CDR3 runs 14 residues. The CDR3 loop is CASSFRQGAQPQHF. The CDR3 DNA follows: TGTGCCAGCAGTTTCAGACAGGGAGCCCAGCCCCAGCATTTT. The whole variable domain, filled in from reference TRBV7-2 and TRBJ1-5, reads GAGVSQSPSNKVTEKGKDVELRCDPISGHTALYWYRQSLGQGLEFLIYFQGNSAPDKSGLPSDRFSAERTGGSVSTLTIQRTQQEDSAVYLCASSFRQGAQPQHFGDGTRLSIL.

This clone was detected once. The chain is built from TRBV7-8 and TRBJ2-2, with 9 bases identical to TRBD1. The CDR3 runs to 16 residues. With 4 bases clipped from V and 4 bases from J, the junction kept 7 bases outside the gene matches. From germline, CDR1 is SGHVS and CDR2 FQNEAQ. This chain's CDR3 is CASSSHGQGLTGELFF. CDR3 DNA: TGTGCCAGCAGCTCCCACGGACAGGGGCTCACCGGGGAGCTGTTTTTT.

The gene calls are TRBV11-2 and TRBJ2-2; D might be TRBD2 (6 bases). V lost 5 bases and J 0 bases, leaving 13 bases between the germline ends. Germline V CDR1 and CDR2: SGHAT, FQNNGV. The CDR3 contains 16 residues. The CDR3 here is CASSTFGGTNTGELFF. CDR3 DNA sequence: TGTGCCAGCAGCACATTCGGGGGAACGAACACCGGGGAGCTGTTTTTT.

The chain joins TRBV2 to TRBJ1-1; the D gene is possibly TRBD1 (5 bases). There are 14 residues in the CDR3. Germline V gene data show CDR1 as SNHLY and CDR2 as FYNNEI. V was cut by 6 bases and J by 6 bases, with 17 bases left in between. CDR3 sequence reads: CASRPGLVGAEAFF. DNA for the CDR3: TGTGCCAGCAGGCCGGGACTCGTGGGGGCTGAAGCTTTCTTT.

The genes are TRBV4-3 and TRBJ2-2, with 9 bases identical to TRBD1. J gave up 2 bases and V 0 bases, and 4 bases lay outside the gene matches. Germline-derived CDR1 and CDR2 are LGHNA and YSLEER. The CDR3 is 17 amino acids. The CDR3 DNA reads TGCGCCAGCAGCCAAGATCGGGACAGGGCAAACACCGGGGAGCTGTTTTTT. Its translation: CASSQDRDRANTGELFF.

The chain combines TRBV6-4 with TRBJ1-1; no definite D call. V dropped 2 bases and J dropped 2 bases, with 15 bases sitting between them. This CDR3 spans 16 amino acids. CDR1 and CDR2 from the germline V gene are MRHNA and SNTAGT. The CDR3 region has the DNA TGTGCCAGCAGTGACGCCCGGGTAGACCGTAACACTGAAGCTTTCTTT. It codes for CASSDARVDRNTEAFF.